This is a list of T cell receptor beta chains from one sample in a study of T cells in Graves' hyperthyroidism and ophthalmopathy. From the multiplex PCR reads, TCRdb called clonotypes with MiXCR, one entry per CDR3 protein. The table has 600,000 to 700,000 distinct CDR3 sequences, roughly 45% seen once; the top ten hold under 8%. The sequenced sample consisted of peripheral blood or thyroid tissue (not recorded which). These receptors originate from an adult man with Graves' disease, either hyperthyroidism or ophthalmopathy (not recorded which). The CDR3 runs from the conserved cysteine through the conserved F or W. A D gene is named only where the DNA matches it firmly. Not all rows give a size; the values are once, few, many and, for expanded clones, a class.

V gene: TRBV7-9; D gene: NA; clone size: few; J gene: TRBJ2-7; CDR3 protein: CASSRTDTYEQYF; CDR3 DNA: TGTGCCAGCAGTAGGACTGATACCTACGAGCAGTACTTC
V gene: TRBV11-1; D gene: NA; clone size: NA; J gene: TRBJ1-2; CDR3 protein: CASSYVRPGDITF; CDR3 DNA: TGTGCCAGCAGTTACGTTCGGCCAGGGGACATCACCTTC
V gene: TRBV11-2; D gene: NA; clone size: many; J gene: TRBJ1-5; CDR3 protein: CASSSGTHSNQPQHF; CDR3 DNA: TGTGCCAGCAGCTCCGGGACACATAGCAATCAGCCCCAGCATTTT
V gene: TRBV19; D gene: NA; clone size: few; J gene: TRBJ2-7; CDR3 protein: CASSIRAASSYEQYF; CDR3 DNA: TGTGCCAGTAGTATTCGGGCAGCGAGCTCCTACGAGCAGTACTTC
V gene: TRBV9; D gene: TRBD1; clone size: few; J gene: TRBJ2-5; CDR3 protein: CASSFRRRDRDQETQYF; CDR3 DNA: TGTGCCAGCAGCTTCCGCCGCCGGGACAGGGATCAAGAGACCCAGTACTTC
V gene: TRBV15; D gene: NA; clone size: many; J gene: TRBJ1-2; CDR3 protein: CATSKGTHNYGYTF; CDR3 DNA: TGTGCCACCAGCAAAGGGACACATAACTATGGCTACACCTTC
V gene: TRBV20-1; D gene: NA; clone size: NA; J gene: TRBJ1-1; CDR3 protein: CSARAGRYTEAFF; CDR3 DNA: TGCAGTGCTAGAGCAGGTAGATATACTGAAGCTTTCTTT
V gene: TRBV19; D gene: NA; clone size: NA; J gene: TRBJ2-5; CDR3 protein: CASSPRQRSQETQYF; CDR3 DNA: TGTGCCAGTAGTCCCCGGCAGCGGAGCCAAGAGACCCAGTACTTC
V gene: TRBV24-1; D gene: TRBD1; clone size: NA; J gene: TRBJ2-5; CDR3 protein: CATSGDYRGETQYF; CDR3 DNA: TGTGCCACCAGTGGAGACTACAGGGGTGAGACCCAGTACTTC
V gene: TRBV7-9; D gene: NA; clone size: few; J gene: TRBJ1-3; CDR3 protein: CASSLGLTFSGNTIYF; CDR3 DNA: TGTGCCAGCAGCTTGGGTCTGACCTTCTCTGGAAACACCATATATTTT
V gene: TRBV15; D gene: NA; clone size: NA; J gene: TRBJ1-6; CDR3 protein: CATSRGGTSNSPLHF; CDR3 DNA: TGTGCCACCAGCAGAGGAGGGACCTCTAATTCACCCCTCCACTTT
V gene: TRBV7-9; D gene: TRBD1; clone size: NA; J gene: TRBJ1-4; CDR3 protein: CASTNRQGLATNEKLFF; CDR3 DNA: TGTGCCAGCACCAATAGACAGGGCCTTGCAACTAATGAAAAACTGTTTTTT
V gene: TRBV25-1; D gene: NA; clone size: many; J gene: TRBJ1-4; CDR3 protein: CASSWAGEDEKLFF; CDR3 DNA: TGTGCCAGCAGTTGGGCAGGGGAGGACGAAAAACTGTTTTTT
V gene: TRBV2; D gene: NA; clone size: few; J gene: TRBJ2-5; CDR3 protein: CASSEAWGKETQYF; CDR3 DNA: TGTGCCAGCAGTGAAGCGTGGGGAAAGGAGACCCAGTACTTC
V gene: TRBV29-1; D gene: NA; clone size: NA; J gene: TRBJ2-7; CDR3 protein: CSVEEALRGVPYEQYF; CDR3 DNA: TGCAGCGTTGAAGAGGCTTTGAGGGGTGTCCCCTACGAGCAGTACTTC
V gene: TRBV29-1; D gene: NA; clone size: many; J gene: TRBJ1-2; CDR3 protein: CSVDRMASRNYGYTF; CDR3 DNA: TGCAGCGTTGATCGAATGGCCTCGCGGAACTATGGCTACACCTTC
V gene: TRBV7-8; D gene: NA; clone size: NA; J gene: TRBJ1-2; CDR3 protein: CASSLGVGIDGYTF; CDR3 DNA: TGTGCCAGCAGCTTAGGAGTCGGCATAGATGGCTACACCTTC
V gene: TRBV6-5; D gene: NA; clone size: NA; J gene: TRBJ1-2; CDR3 protein: CASSYGLMQGWGGYGYTF; CDR3 DNA: TGTGCCAGCAGTTACGGATTAATGCAGGGTTGGGGAGGGTATGGCTACACCTTC
V gene: TRBV7-8; D gene: TRBD1; clone size: NA; J gene: TRBJ1-5; CDR3 protein: CASSLARTGNNQPQHF; CDR3 DNA: TGTGCCAGCAGCTTAGCCAGGACAGGTAACAATCAGCCCCAGCATTTT
V gene: TRBV15; D gene: TRBD1; clone size: NA; J gene: TRBJ2-5; CDR3 protein: CATSRETGAREETQYF; CDR3 DNA: TGTGCCACCAGCAGAGAGACAGGGGCAAGGGAAGAGACCCAGTACTTC
V gene: TRBV24-1; D gene: TRBD1; clone size: many; J gene: TRBJ2-5; CDR3 protein: CATSDWNRGLGETQYF; CDR3 DNA: TGTGCCACCAGTGATTGGAACAGGGGGCTCGGGGAGACCCAGTACTTC
V gene: TRBV10-3; D gene: NA; clone size: NA; J gene: TRBJ1-5; CDR3 protein: CASSGGWGNQPQHF; CDR3 DNA: TGTGCCAGCAGTGGCGGGTGGGGAAATCAGCCCCAGCATTTT
V gene: TRBV19; D gene: TRBD1; clone size: NA; J gene: TRBJ1-5; CDR3 protein: CASTTGAQPQHF; CDR3 DNA: TGTGCCAGCACGACAGGGGCTCAGCCCCAGCATTTT
V gene: TRBV20-1; D gene: TRBD1; clone size: many; J gene: TRBJ1-5; CDR3 protein: CSAARGNQPQHF; CDR3 DNA: TGCAGTGCAGCCAGGGGGAATCAGCCCCAGCATTTT
V gene: TRBV5-1; D gene: TRBD1; clone size: few; J gene: TRBJ1-1; CDR3 protein: CASSYKQGPYGTEAFF; CDR3 DNA: TGCGCCAGCAGCTACAAACAGGGGCCCTATGGCACTGAAGCTTTCTTT
V gene: TRBV24-1; D gene: NA; clone size: many; J gene: TRBJ1-5; CDR3 protein: CATSDRRGGSNQPQHF; CDR3 DNA: TGTGCCACCAGTGATCGACGGGGTGGGAGCAATCAGCCCCAGCATTTT
V gene: TRBV7-8; D gene: NA; clone size: NA; J gene: TRBJ2-7; CDR3 protein: CASSQTTGGRNEQYF; CDR3 DNA: TGTGCCAGCAGCCAGACGACAGGTGGCAGGAACGAGCAGTACTTC
V gene: TRBV19; D gene: TRBD1; clone size: few; J gene: TRBJ1-5; CDR3 protein: CASSLGTGLRHNQPQHF; CDR3 DNA: TGTGCCAGTAGTCTTGGGACAGGGCTGCGACACAATCAGCCCCAGCATTTT
V gene: TRBV10-1; D gene: TRBD1; clone size: few; J gene: TRBJ2-2; CDR3 protein: CASSESSQGALGTGELFF; CDR3 DNA: TGCGCCAGCAGTGAGTCGAGCCAGGGGGCCTTGGGCACCGGGGAGCTGTTTTTT
V gene: TRBV7-9; D gene: NA; clone size: NA; J gene: TRBJ2-7; CDR3 protein: CASSQEVGPSAYEQYF; CDR3 DNA: TGCGCCAGCAGCCAAGAAGTTGGGCCATCTGCCTACGAGCAGTACTTC
V gene: TRBV10-3; D gene: NA; clone size: NA; J gene: TRBJ1-1; CDR3 protein: CASSEGWTTEAFF; CDR3 DNA: TGTGCCAGCAGTGAAGGGTGGACCACTGAAGCTTTCTTT
V gene: TRBV30; D gene: NA; clone size: NA; J gene: TRBJ1-1; CDR3 protein: CAWQDVMNTEAFF; CDR3 DNA: TGTGCCTGGCAGGACGTAATGAACACTGAAGCTTTCTTT
V gene: TRBV7-9; D gene: TRBD1; clone size: NA; J gene: TRBJ1-1; CDR3 protein: CASSQDPGQGNTEAFF; CDR3 DNA: TGTGCCAGCAGCCAAGATCCGGGACAGGGTAACACTGAAGCTTTCTTT
V gene: TRBV12-5; D gene: NA; clone size: NA; J gene: TRBJ1-2; CDR3 protein: CASGFGNYGYTF; CDR3 DNA: TGTGCTAGTGGTTTCGGTAACTATGGCTACACCTTC
V gene: TRBV7-2; D gene: NA; clone size: NA; J gene: TRBJ1-1; CDR3 protein: CASSVEWVTEAFF; CDR3 DNA: TGTGCCAGCAGCGTAGAGTGGGTCACTGAAGCTTTCTTT
V gene: TRBV7-9; D gene: NA; clone size: NA; J gene: TRBJ2-3; CDR3 protein: CASSYRTTATDTQYF; CDR3 DNA: TGTGCCAGCAGCTACAGGACTACAGCCACAGATACGCAGTATTTT
V gene: TRBV10-3; D gene: TRBD1; clone size: many; J gene: TRBJ1-6; CDR3 protein: CAISEGRGNSPLHF; CDR3 DNA: TGTGCCATCAGTGAGGGCAGGGGGAATTCACCCCTCCACTTT
V gene: TRBV7-6; D gene: NA; clone size: many; J gene: TRBJ2-7; CDR3 protein: CASSSGGEQYF; CDR3 DNA: TGTGCCAGCAGCTCCGGAGGCGAGCAGTACTTC
V gene: TRBV9; D gene: NA; clone size: NA; J gene: TRBJ1-1; CDR3 protein: CASSVSEGGGNTEAFF; CDR3 DNA: TGTGCCAGCAGCGTCTCGGAGGGGGGAGGGAACACTGAAGCTTTCTTT
V gene: TRBV7-8; D gene: NA; clone size: many; J gene: TRBJ1-3; CDR3 protein: CASSSPAGTTGNTIYF; CDR3 DNA: TGTGCCAGCAGCTCCCCTGCCGGGACTACGGGAAACACCATATATTTT